Each of the 28 T cell receptor beta chains below was sequenced from the same sample in a study of blood T cells in healthy people across ages. The second PCR ran roughly 6 to 11 cycles with a sample-barcoded 5' primer and J-beta primers. TCRdb independently ran MiXCR on the 5' RACE reads; one entry per CDR3 protein. Of 550,000 to 750,000 distinct CDR3 sequences listed, around 21% are singletons. Sample: blood. These receptors all come from a man between 65 and 80 years old in good health.

The chain joins TRBV27 to TRBJ2-1; 11 nucleotides line up with TRBD2. Germline CDR1 is MNHEY and CDR2 is SMNVEV (reference sequence). Unmatched junction bases numbered 6, after V lost 1 base and J lost 4 bases. The length of the CDR3 is 17 residues. The CDR3 DNA sequence: TGTGCCAGCAGTTTATGGCCTAGCGGGAGGAGTTACAATGAGCAGTTCTTC. It translates to CASSLWPSGRSYNEQFF.

In this sample, this clonotype turned up a few times. The chain has TRBV10-3 and TRBJ1-1; a possible D gene is TRBD1 (6 bases). With 0 bases removed from V and 2 bases from J, the gap between germline ends came to 16 bases. Germline assignment: CDR1 ENHRY and CDR2 SYGVKD. The CDR3 totals 17 residues. CDR3 nucleotides: TGTGCCATCAGTGAGTCCAGGGCCGGGGGCTCCAACACTGAAGCTTTCTTT. Residues: CAISESRAGGSNTEAFF.

The rearrangement uses TRBV5-1 and TRBJ2-7; D not resolved. The CDR3 length is 15 residues. From germline, CDR1 is SGHRS and CDR2 YFSETQ. V lost 5 bases and J lost 2, with 17 bases in between. CDR3 DNA sequence: TGCGCCAGCAGATTAGACCCAGAACTAACCTACGAGCAGTACTTC. Its translation: CASRLDPELTYEQYF.

This chain connects TRBV7-3 to TRBJ2-3; 9 bases agree with TRBD2. The CDR3 is 18 residues long. Germline trimming cut 0 bases from V and 7 bases from J; bases unmatched to any gene: 14. Germline CDR1 is SGHTA and CDR2 is FQGTGA. CDR3 amino acids: CASSLTIASGTPGNTQYF. The CDR3 DNA sequence: TGTGCCAGCAGCTTAACGATCGCTAGCGGGACCCCAGGAAATACGCAGTATTTT.

The gene calls are TRBV2 and TRBJ2-7; tentative D call: TRBD1 (6 bases). The CDR3 covers 15 residues. Trimming shortened V by 5 bases and J by 3 bases, and 17 bases separated the two germline ends. The V gene's germline CDR1 is SNHLY and CDR2 FYNNEI. This chain's CDR3 is CASSPETGNRYEQYF. As DNA, the CDR3 is TGTGCCAGCAGTCCCGAGACAGGCAACCGCTACGAGCAGTACTTC.

This clonotype showed up many times. The V and J genes are TRBV6-2 or TRBV6-3 and TRBJ2-3; D call uncertain. The CDR3 consists of 15 residues. Trimming stripped 1 base from V and 0 bases from J, with 8 bases between. Germline CDR1 reads MNHEY; CDR2 reads SVGEGT. The CDR3 bases are TGTGCCAGCAGTTACTACGGGCAGAGCACAGATACGCAGTATTTT. Translation: CASSYYGQSTDTQYF.

The chain recombines TRBV7-9 with TRBJ2-3; 13 bases match TRBD2. After removal of 5 bases from V and 6 bases from J, the junction contained 5 bases not matched to a gene. The CDR3 has 15 residues. The germline gives CDR1 SEHNR, CDR2 FQNEAQ (reference sequence). CDR3 protein: CASSPRLAGGDTQYF. The CDR3 DNA is TGTGCCAGCAGCCCCAGACTAGCGGGAGGCGATACGCAGTATTTT.

This clonotype has a handful of counts. The chain is built from TRBV12-3 or TRBV12-4 and TRBJ2-1; 10 nucleotides match TRBD2. Losses at the gene ends were 6 bases for V and 4 bases for J; bases not matched to a gene: 6. The CDR3 has 15 amino acids. The CDR3 spells CASRLISGRYNEQFF. As DNA, the CDR3 is TGTGCCAGCAGACTAATTAGCGGGAGGTACAATGAGCAGTTCTTC.

This clonotype was recorded at least ten times. This rearrangement joins TRBV9 to TRBJ2-1; 14 nucleotides match TRBD2. Germline CDR1 and CDR2: SGDLS and YYNGEE. The CDR3 length is 15 residues. V dropped 4 bases and J dropped 6; count of bases not matched to a gene: 3. The CDR3 DNA reads TGTGCCAGCAGCCCGACTAGCGGGAGGGCCAATGAGCAGTTCTTC. Translated: CASSPTSGRANEQFF.

This sequence joins TRBV20-1 and TRBJ2-5; D is ambiguous. The ends were cut back, 0 bases at V and 2 bases at J, with 10 bases in the middle. CDR3 length: 14 residues. The germline V gene has CDR1 DFQATT and CDR2 SNEGSKA (reference sequence). The CDR3 is CSARDFRLQETQYF. The CDR3 region has the DNA TGCAGTGCTAGAGATTTTCGCTTACAAGAGACCCAGTACTTC.

The chain employs TRBV6-6 and TRBJ2-7; D perhaps matches TRBD2 (6 bases). Germline CDR1 is MNHNY and CDR2 is SVGAGI (reference sequence). Trimming shortened V by 0 bases and J by 3 bases, and 9 bases separated the two germline ends. The CDR3 covers 14 residues. CDR3 residues: CASSYSEGNYEQYF. Here the CDR3 DNA reads TGTGCCAGCAGTTACTCGGAGGGGAACTACGAGCAGTACTTC.

This clonotype was recorded a few times. The V call is TRBV18, the J call TRBJ2-2; D remains unclear. Germline values: CDR1 KGHSH, CDR2 LQKENI. The V end was cut by 6 bases, the J end by 10 bases, with 12 bases between. The CDR3 is 12 amino acids. This CDR3 reads CASSLYSSELFF. In DNA, the CDR3 is TGTGCCAGCTCCCTGTATTCGTCGGAGCTGTTTTTT.

This clonotype was seen only a few times. This chain uses TRBV7-8 with TRBJ2-1, with 13 bases that match TRBD2. CDR3 length: 16 amino acids. V was clipped by 0 bases and J by 10 bases; unmatched bases: 6. The V gene's germline CDR1 is SGHVS and CDR2 FQNEAQ. The DNA of the CDR3 is TGTGCCAGCAGCTTAGCGGGACTAGCGGGATTGTGGGAGCAGTTCTTC. This encodes CASSLAGLAGLWEQFF.

The V and J genes are TRBV7-2 and TRBJ2-3; D not certain. This CDR3 has 17 amino acids. Germline lookup yields CDR1 SGHTA and CDR2 FQGNSA. Trimming removed 1 base at V and 5 bases at J, with 19 bases between. The CDR3 region is CASSLGRHIRVGDTQYF. Written as DNA, the CDR3 is TGTGCCAGCAGCTTAGGTCGCCATATTAGGGTGGGAGATACGCAGTATTTT.

For this clonotype: One junction end does not reproduce the germline sequence, and a read error may be involved. CDR3 nucleotides: TGTGCCAGTAAATACTACGATCAGTACTTC. This sequence encodes CASKYYDQYF. The chain combines TRBV19 with TRBJ2-7; unclear D gene. Germline V lookup: CDR1 LNHDA, CDR2 SQIVND (reference sequence). The CDR3 length is 10 residues.

This clonotype was counted a few times. In this CDR3 the conserved last residue, phenylalanine or tryptophan, is missing, so a read error is likely. The chain joins TRBV29-1 to TRBJ2-7; TRBD1 aligns across 8 bases. In germline, CDR1 is SQVTM, CDR2 ANQGSEA. Germline trimming cut 5 bases from V and 1 base from J; bases unmatched to any gene: 10. This CDR3 region has 15 residues. CDR3 sequence: CSVTIGQGKSYEQYL. The CDR3 DNA sequence: TGCAGCGTTACCATCGGACAGGGAAAATCCTACGAGCAGTACCTC.

The V gene is TRBV24-1, the J gene TRBJ2-2, with 15 positions matching TRBD2. The CDR3 is 17 amino acids. V was clipped by 3 bases and J by 4 bases; unmatched bases: 2. From germline, CDR1 is KGHDR and CDR2 SFDVKD. CDR3 region: CATSDPGLAGGTGELFF. CDR3 sequence (DNA): TGTGCCACCAGTGATCCGGGACTAGCGGGAGGCACCGGGGAGCTGTTTTTT.

This clonotype was picked up a small number of times. The rearrangement links TRBV11-2 to TRBJ2-3; 11 positions match TRBD2. Trimming at V came to 5 bases and at J to 2 bases, leaving 6 bases not matched to a gene. The CDR3 is 16 amino acids. Germline lookup yields CDR1 SGHAT and CDR2 FQNNGV. The CDR3 spells CASSLLAGAYTDTQYF. The CDR3 region has the DNA TGTGCCAGCAGCCTACTAGCGGGAGCTTACACAGATACGCAGTATTTT.

The chain carries TRBV7-9 and TRBJ1-1, with TRBD1 matching over 7 bases. CDR1 SEHNR and CDR2 FQNEAQ come from the germline V gene (reference sequence). The CDR3 is made up of 15 amino acids. V was clipped by 2 bases and J by 1 base; unmatched bases: 4. The DNA for the CDR3 is TGTGCCAGCAGCTTACGCGGACAGGAGAACACTGAAGCTTTCTTT. This encodes CASSLRGQENTEAFF.

The rearrangement joins TRBV20-1 to TRBJ2-7, with 9 nucleotides matching TRBD2. V lost 1 base, J lost 6 bases, and 7 bases stayed unmatched. Looked up from germline, CDR1 is DFQATT and CDR2 is SNEGSKA (reference sequence). The CDR3 consists of 14 residues. CDR3 coding DNA: TGCAGTGCTAGAGGTCTAGCGGGAATCTGCGAGCAGTACTTC. It encodes CSARGLAGICEQYF.

The chain joins TRBV9 to TRBJ1-4; D not certain. Germline CDR1 SGDLS, CDR2 YYNGEE. This CDR3 contains 15 residues. Trimming shortened V by 0 bases and J by 5 bases, and 11 bases separated the two germline ends. The CDR3 spells CASSVARSLNEKLFF. CDR3 coding DNA: TGTGCCAGCAGCGTAGCGAGGAGCCTCAATGAAAAACTGTTTTTT.

The rearrangement joins TRBV29-1 to TRBJ2-4; D unclear. The CDR3 covers 12 residues. V was clipped by 5 bases and J by 6 bases, with 11 bases between them. Germline CDR1 and CDR2: SQVTM and ANQGSEA. The CDR3 DNA reads as TGCAGCGTTACCATAGAGCGAAACATTCAGTACTTC. The encoded protein is CSVTIERNIQYF.

The rearrangement links TRBV20-1 to TRBJ2-7; the D is unclear. The CDR3 length is 14 residues. V was trimmed by 3 bases and J by 0 bases, leaving 12 bases between them. The germline gives CDR1 DFQATT, CDR2 SNEGSKA (reference sequence). CDR3: CSARFRTSSYEQYF. In DNA form, the CDR3 reads TGCAGTGCTAGGTTTCGTACGAGCTCCTACGAGCAGTACTTC.

CDR3 bases: TGTGCCAGCAGTGGACTTCCGGTGACCTACGAGCAGTACTTC. This translates into CASSGLPVTYEQYF. The chain combines TRBV6-2 or TRBV6-3 with TRBJ2-7; tentatively, D is TRBD2 (5 bases). Germline loops: CDR1 MNHEY, CDR2 SVGEGT. The CDR3 length is 14 residues. V was cut by 5 bases and J by 2 bases, with 13 bases left in between.

The V call is TRBV20-1, the J call TRBJ2-5; possibly TRBD2 for D (5 bases). The V and J ends lost 2 bases and 5 bases respectively, with 9 bases between them. The CDR3 consists of 12 residues. Looked up from germline, CDR1 is DFQATT and CDR2 is SNEGSKA (reference sequence). This CDR3 reads CSARIERETQYF. CDR3 in DNA: TGCAGTGCTAGAATCGAGCGGGAGACCCAGTACTTC.

This clonotype was detected a few times. This chain uses TRBV11-2 with TRBJ2-7; tentative D call: TRBD1 (5 bases). V lost 5 bases to trimming and J lost 4 bases, with 21 bases between them. Germline lookup yields CDR1 SGHAT and CDR2 FQNNGV. CDR3 size: 16 residues. The CDR3 DNA is TGTGCCAGCAGCGCCCTAGGGGCAGCGAGTCCGTACGAGCAGTACTTC. Protein sequence: CASSALGAASPYEQYF.

This rearrangement joins TRBV24-1 to TRBJ2-1; D gene uncertain. CDR1 is KGHDR, CDR2 SFDVKD, per germline. V lost 4 bases to trimming and J lost 12 bases, with 15 bases between them. There are 13 residues in the CDR3. The CDR3 DNA reads as TGTGCCACCAGTGACCGTACTGCCGGTGGGCAGTTCTTC. Translating it yields CATSDRTAGGQFF.

The genes are TRBV27 and TRBJ1-5, with a weak D call TRBD1 (5 bases). The germline gives CDR1 MNHEY, CDR2 SMNVEV (reference sequence). Deletions cut 2 bases from V and 9 bases from J, with 14 bases between. The CDR3 runs 14 residues. CDR3 DNA sequence: TGTGCCAGCAGTTTAAAGGGACCCCGGGGGCCCCAGCATTTT. It encodes CASSLKGPRGPQHF.